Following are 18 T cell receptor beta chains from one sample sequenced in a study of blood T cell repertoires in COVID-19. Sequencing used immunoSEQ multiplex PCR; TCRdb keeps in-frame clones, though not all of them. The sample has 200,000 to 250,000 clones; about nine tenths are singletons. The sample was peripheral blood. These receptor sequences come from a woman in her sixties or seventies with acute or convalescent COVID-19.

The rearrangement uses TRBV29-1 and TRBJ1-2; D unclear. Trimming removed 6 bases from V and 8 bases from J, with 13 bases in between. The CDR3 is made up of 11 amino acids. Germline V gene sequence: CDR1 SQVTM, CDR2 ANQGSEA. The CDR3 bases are TGCAGCGTCACCCACATGTGGGGCTACACCTTC. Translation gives CSVTHMWGYTF.

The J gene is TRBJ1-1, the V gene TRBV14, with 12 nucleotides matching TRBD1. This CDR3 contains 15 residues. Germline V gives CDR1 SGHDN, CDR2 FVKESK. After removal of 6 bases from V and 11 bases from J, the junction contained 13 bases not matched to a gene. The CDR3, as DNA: TGTGCCAGCAGGCCGCCCGGGACAGGGGGCCGCGAGGCTTTCTTT. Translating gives CASRPPGTGGREAFF.

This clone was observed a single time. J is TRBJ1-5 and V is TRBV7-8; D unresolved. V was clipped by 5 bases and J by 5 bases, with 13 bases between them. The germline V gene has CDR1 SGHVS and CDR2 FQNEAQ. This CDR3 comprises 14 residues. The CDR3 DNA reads TGTGCCAGCAGCCGAGGCGGTCCCTATCAGCCCCAGCATTTT. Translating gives CASSRGGPYQPQHF.

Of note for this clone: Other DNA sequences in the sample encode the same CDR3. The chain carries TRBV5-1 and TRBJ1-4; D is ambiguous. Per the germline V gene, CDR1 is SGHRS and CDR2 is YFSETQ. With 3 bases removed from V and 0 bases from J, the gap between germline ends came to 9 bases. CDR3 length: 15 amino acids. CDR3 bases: TGCGCCAGCAGCTACTCAGGTGCAACTAATGAAAAACTGTTTTTT. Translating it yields CASSYSGATNEKLFF.

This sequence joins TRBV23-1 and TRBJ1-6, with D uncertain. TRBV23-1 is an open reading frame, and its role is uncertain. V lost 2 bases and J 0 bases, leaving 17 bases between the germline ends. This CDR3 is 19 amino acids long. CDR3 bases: TGCGCCAGCAGTCAACCACTAACCGTCTCCAGCTCCTATAATTCACCCCTCCACTTT. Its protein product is CASSQPLTVSSSYNSPLHF.

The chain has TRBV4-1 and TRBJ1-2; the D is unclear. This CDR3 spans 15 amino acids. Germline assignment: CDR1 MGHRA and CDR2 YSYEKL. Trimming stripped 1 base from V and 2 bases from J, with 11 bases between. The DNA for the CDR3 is TGCGCCAGCAGCCAAGCGAGTCGGGAGAACTATGGCTACACCTTC. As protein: CASSQASRENYGYTF.

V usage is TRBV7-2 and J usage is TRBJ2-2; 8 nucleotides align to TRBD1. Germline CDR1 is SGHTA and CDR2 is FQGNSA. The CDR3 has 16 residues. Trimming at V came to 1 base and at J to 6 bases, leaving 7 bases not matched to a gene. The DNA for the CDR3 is TGTGCCAGCAGCTTAGGTAGTCAGGGGGCGTCCGGGGAGCTGTTTTTT. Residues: CASSLGSQGASGELFF.

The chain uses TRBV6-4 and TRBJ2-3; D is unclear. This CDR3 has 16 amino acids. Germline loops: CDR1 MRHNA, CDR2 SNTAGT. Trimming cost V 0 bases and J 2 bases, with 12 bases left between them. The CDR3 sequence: CASSDSGGWSTDTQYF. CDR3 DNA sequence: TGTGCCAGCAGTGACTCTGGCGGCTGGTCCACAGATACGCAGTATTTT.

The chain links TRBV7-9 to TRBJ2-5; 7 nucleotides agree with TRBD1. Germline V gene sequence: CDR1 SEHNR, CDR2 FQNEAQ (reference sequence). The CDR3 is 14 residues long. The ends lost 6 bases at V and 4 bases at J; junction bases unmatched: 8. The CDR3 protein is CASSYYRGPETQYF. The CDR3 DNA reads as TGTGCCAGCAGTTATTACAGGGGCCCAGAGACCCAGTACTTC.

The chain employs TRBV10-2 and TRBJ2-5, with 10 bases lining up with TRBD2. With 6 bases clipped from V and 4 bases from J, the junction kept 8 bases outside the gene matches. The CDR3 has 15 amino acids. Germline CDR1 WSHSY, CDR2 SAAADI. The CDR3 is CASRESGGALETQYF. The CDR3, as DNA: TGCGCCAGCAGGGAAAGCGGGGGGGCCTTAGAGACCCAGTACTTC.

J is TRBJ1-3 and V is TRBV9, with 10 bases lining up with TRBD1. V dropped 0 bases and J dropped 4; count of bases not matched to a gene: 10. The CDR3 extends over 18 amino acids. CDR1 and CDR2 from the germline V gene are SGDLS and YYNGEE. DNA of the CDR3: TGTGCCAGCAGCGTAGATGGGACAGGGGAATTACGGGGAAACACCATATATTTT. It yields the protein CASSVDGTGELRGNTIYF.

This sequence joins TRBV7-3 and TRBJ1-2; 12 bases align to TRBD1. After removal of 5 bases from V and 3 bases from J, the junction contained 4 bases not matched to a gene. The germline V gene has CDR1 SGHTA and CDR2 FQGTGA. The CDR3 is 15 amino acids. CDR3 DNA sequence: TGTGCCAGCAGCCCGGGGACAGGGGGCGACTATGGCTACACCTTC. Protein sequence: CASSPGTGGDYGYTF. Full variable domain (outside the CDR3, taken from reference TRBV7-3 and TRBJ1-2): GAGVSQTPSNKVTEKGKYVELRCDPISGHTALYWYRQSLGQGPEFLIYFQGTGAADDSGLPNDRFFAVRPEGSVSTLKIQRTERGDSAVYLCASSPGTGGDYGYTFGSGTRLTVV.

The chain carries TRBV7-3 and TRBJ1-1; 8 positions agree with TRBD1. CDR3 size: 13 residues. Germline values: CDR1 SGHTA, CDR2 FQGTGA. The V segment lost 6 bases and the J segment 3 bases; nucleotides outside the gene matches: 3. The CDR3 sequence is CASRSTGDTEAFF. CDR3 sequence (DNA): TGTGCCAGCAGATCGACAGGGGACACTGAAGCTTTCTTT.

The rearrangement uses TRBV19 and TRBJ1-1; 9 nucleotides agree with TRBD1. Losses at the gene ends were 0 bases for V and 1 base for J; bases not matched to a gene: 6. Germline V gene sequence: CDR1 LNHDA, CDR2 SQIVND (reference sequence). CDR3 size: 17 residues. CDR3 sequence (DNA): TGTGCCAGTAGTATAGATCGGGACAGGGCCAAGAACACTGAAGCTTTCTTT. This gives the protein CASSIDRDRAKNTEAFF.

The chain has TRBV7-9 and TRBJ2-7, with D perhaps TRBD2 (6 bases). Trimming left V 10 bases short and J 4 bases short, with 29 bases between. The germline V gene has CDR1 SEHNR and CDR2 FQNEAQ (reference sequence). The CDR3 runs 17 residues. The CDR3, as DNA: TGTGCCACCTCCATCTCCCTCACCCGGGGGACCGTTTACGAGCAGTACTTC. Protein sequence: CATSISLTRGTVYEQYF.

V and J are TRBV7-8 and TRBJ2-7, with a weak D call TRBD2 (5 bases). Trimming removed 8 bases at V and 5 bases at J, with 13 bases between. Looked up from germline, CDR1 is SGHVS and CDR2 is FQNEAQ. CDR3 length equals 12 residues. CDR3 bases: TGTGCCAGCGGAGGTGTCGGGAACGAGCAGTACTTC. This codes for CASGGVGNEQYF.

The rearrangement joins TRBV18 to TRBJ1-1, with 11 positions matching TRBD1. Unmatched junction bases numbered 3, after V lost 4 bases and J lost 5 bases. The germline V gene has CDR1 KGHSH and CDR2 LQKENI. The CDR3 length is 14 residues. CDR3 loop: CASSLGQGATEAFF. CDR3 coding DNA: TGTGCCAGCTCACTCGGACAGGGGGCAACTGAAGCTTTCTTT.

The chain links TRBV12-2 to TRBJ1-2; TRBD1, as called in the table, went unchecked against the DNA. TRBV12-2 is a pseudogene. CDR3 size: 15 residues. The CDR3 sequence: CASRLAAGTAYGYTF. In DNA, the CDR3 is TGTGCAAGTCGCCTAGCAGCAGGGACAGCATATGGCTACACCTTC.